These T cell receptor beta chains were read from a single sample in a study of cytomegalovirus exposure and HLA in healthy donors. Here immunoSEQ multiplex PCR was the method, and the copy in TCRdb shows in-frame clones only, minus some. The sample has about 110,000 clones, 70% to 80% seen once. The sequenced sample was PBMCs. The source of these receptors is a boy between 10 and 17 years old in good health and CMV-seronegative. Both conserved end residues are part of each CDR3. D genes are given only for firm matches. Rows may omit the clone size; those that give it use once, few, many or a size class.

>TRBD1|14|TRBV28|TRBJ2-3|-
CASKAGQATDTQYF
TGTGCCAGCAAGGCAGGACAGGCCACAGATACGCAGTATTTT
>-|14|TRBV9|TRBJ1-3|few
CASSPTGSGNTIYF
TGTGCCAGCAGCCCGACAGGCTCTGGAAACACCATATATTTT
>TRBD2|16|TRBV15|TRBJ2-7|-
CATSSQTGLAGDEQYF
TGTGCCACCAGCAGTCAAACGGGACTAGCGGGAGACGAGCAGTACTTC
>-|14|TRBV6-4|TRBJ2-2|-
CASSAGKNTGELFF
TGTGCCAGCAGTGCCGGGAAGAACACCGGGGAGCTGTTTTTT
>TRBD2|16|TRBV5-1|TRBJ2-1|-
CASSFTSGRAGNEQFF
TGCGCCAGCAGCTTTACTAGCGGGAGAGCGGGGAATGAGCAGTTCTTC
>TRBD1|15|TRBV10-1|TRBJ2-2|-
CASSEPGQGTGELFF
TGCGCCAGCAGTGAGCCGGGACAGGGGACCGGGGAGCTGTTTTTT
>-|18|TRBV4-3|TRBJ2-6|-
CASSQGYRRYSGANVLTF
TGCGCCAGCAGCCAAGGATACAGGAGATACTCTGGGGCCAACGTCCTGACTTTC
>-|14|TRBV7-2|TRBJ2-7|once
CASSLETAAYEQYF
TGTGCCAGCAGCTTAGAAACAGCTGCCTACGAGCAGTACTTC
>-|14|TRBV9|TRBJ1-1|-
CASSVLSGNTEAFF
TGTGCCAGCAGCGTATTATCGGGGAACACTGAAGCTTTCTTT
>TRBD2|14|TRBV28|TRBJ2-3|-
CASSLERDTDTQYF
TGTGCCAGCAGTTTGGAGCGGGATACAGATACGCAGTATTTT
>-|15|TRBV6-5|TRBJ1-2|-
CASSKTDRVNYGYTF
TGTGCCAGCAGCAAGACGGACAGAGTGAACTATGGCTACACCTTC
>-|13|TRBV5-1|TRBJ2-7|once
CASSDGTPAEQYF
TGCGCCAGCAGCGACGGGACACCGGCCGAGCAGTACTTC
>TRBD2|13|TRBV5-6|TRBJ2-3|-
CASSTGGTDTQYF
TGTGCCAGCAGTACGGGGGGGACAGATACGCAGTATTTT
>-|12|TRBV6-5|TRBJ2-3|-
CACGQGGDTQYF
TGTGCCTGCGGGCAAGGGGGAGATACGCAGTATTTT
>-|14|TRBV28|TRBJ1-1|-
CASSPPRGGVEAFF
TGTGCCAGCAGTCCCCCCCGGGGTGGGGTTGAAGCTTTCTTT
>TRBD2|16|TRBV5-4|TRBJ2-1|-
CASSSPRLAVYNEQFF
TGTGCCAGCAGCTCCCCAAGGCTAGCGGTCTACAATGAGCAGTTCTTC
>-|14|TRBV6-5|TRBJ1-1|few
CASYSSGVSTEAFF
TGTGCCAGCTATAGCTCAGGGGTTAGCACTGAAGCTTTCTTT
>-|14|TRBV28|TRBJ2-1|-
CASSLGGAYNEQFF
TGTGCCAGCAGTTTAGGGGGCGCCTACAATGAGCAGTTCTTC
>TRBD1|13|TRBV12-5|TRBJ2-7|-
CASGYGTDNEQYF
TGTGCTAGTGGTTACGGGACAGACAACGAGCAGTACTTC
>TRBD1|17|TRBV7-9|TRBJ1-2|-
CASSLDRQGILNYGYTF
TGTGCCAGCAGCTTAGACCGACAGGGAATTTTGAACTATGGCTACACCTTC
>TRBD1|12|TRBV2|TRBJ1-2|-
CASSEDQGDYTF
TGTGCCAGCAGTGAAGACCAGGGGGACTACACCTTC
>TRBD2|16|TRBV5-6|TRBJ2-5|few
CASSWVGGGAGETQYF
TGTGCCAGCAGCTGGGTCGGCGGGGGGGCGGGAGAGACCCAGTACTTC
>TRBD2|14|TRBV5-1|TRBJ2-5|-
CASSLVAGRETQYF
TGCGCCAGCAGCTTGGTAGCGGGAAGAGAGACCCAGTACTTC
>-|16|TRBV28|TRBJ1-6|-
CASSLTRGTWNSPLHF
TGTGCCAGCAGTTTGACAAGGGGGACATGGAATTCACCCCTCCACTTT
>TRBD1|15|TRBV27|TRBJ1-6|-
CASSFGQGRESPLHF
TGTGCCAGCAGTTTCGGACAGGGGAGGGAGTCACCCCTCCACTTT
>-|15|TRBV6-1|TRBJ2-1|-
CASSEGRASYNEQFF
TGTGCCAGCAGTGAAGGGAGGGCCTCGTACAATGAGCAGTTCTTC
>TRBD1|16|TRBV5-6|TRBJ2-2|-
CASSIDRGSNTGELFF
TGTGCCAGCAGCATCGACAGGGGGTCGAACACCGGGGAGCTGTTTTTT
>-|14|TRBV15|TRBJ2-7|few
CATSARGGQYEQYF
TGTGCCACCAGCGCAAGGGGGGGTCAGTACGAGCAGTACTTC
>TRBD2|15|TRBV19|TRBJ2-1|-
CASSPQGAGENEQFF
TGTGCCAGTAGTCCACAAGGAGCGGGAGAAAATGAGCAGTTCTTC
>-|16|TRBV4-1|TRBJ2-6|-
CASSQGRGSGANVLTF
TGCGCCAGCAGCCAAGGACGGGGAAGTGGGGCCAACGTCCTGACTTTC
>-|14|TRBV28|TRBJ1-4|-
CASTTTRTNEKLFF
TGTGCCAGCACGACGACAAGGACTAATGAAAAACTGTTTTTT
>-|12|TRBV11-2|TRBJ2-7|few
CASSLQVYEQYF
TGTGCCAGCAGCCTACAGGTCTACGAGCAGTACTTC
>TRBD2|14|TRBV9|TRBJ2-7|-
CASTPGLGVYEQYF
TGTGCCAGCACGCCGGGACTAGGGGTTTACGAGCAGTACTTC
>-|13|TRBV5-1|TRBJ2-1|-
CASSLAGVNEQFF
TGCGCCAGCAGCTTGGCAGGGGTCAATGAGCAGTTCTTC
>-|11|TRBV7-9|TRBJ1-2|-
CASSPSGGYTF
TGTGCCAGCAGCCCCTCAGGTGGCTACACCTTC
>TRBD2|13|TRBV29-1|TRBJ2-5|-
CSVVTSGGETQYF
TGCAGCGTTGTCACTAGCGGGGGTGAGACCCAGTACTTC
>-|14|TRBV19|TRBJ2-5|-
CASSRGDTQETQYF
TGTGCCAGTAGTAGGGGAGACACCCAAGAGACCCAGTACTTC
>TRBD1|15|TRBV6-5|TRBJ1-1|-
CASRKQGTLNTEAFF
TGTGCCAGCAGGAAACAGGGGACTCTGAACACTGAAGCTTTCTTT
>TRBD1|15|TRBV15|TRBJ2-2|-
CATSRGGTGSGELFF
TGTGCCACCAGCAGAGGGGGGACAGGGTCCGGGGAGCTGTTTTTT
>-|18|TRBV15|TRBJ1-4|few
CATSRGFVNSFSNEKLFF
TGTGCCACCAGCAGAGGGTTTGTCAACAGCTTTTCTAATGAAAAACTGTTTTTT
>TRBD1|13|TRBV10-3|TRBJ1-1|-
CAIGAGGYTEAFF
TGTGCCATCGGGGCAGGGGGCTACACTGAAGCTTTCTTT
>-|14|TRBV18|TRBJ1-1|-
CASSPTRSEGEAFF
TGTGCCAGCTCACCCACAAGGTCGGAGGGTGAAGCTTTCTTT
>TRBD1|14|TRBV6-1|TRBJ1-2|-
CASSAGTGAKGYTF
TGTGCCAGCAGCGCTGGGACAGGGGCAAAGGGCTACACCTTC
>-|15|TRBV28|TRBJ2-3|-
CASSEGGTASDTQYF
TGTGCCAGCAGCGAGGGCGGGACGGCCTCAGATACGCAGTATTTT
>TRBD2|17|TRBV28|TRBJ2-7|-
CASSLLAGGKNSYEQYF
TGTGCCAGCAGTTTACTAGCGGGAGGGAAGAACTCCTACGAGCAGTACTTC
>-|16|TRBV11-2|TRBJ2-7|-
CASSSIVHRNAYEQYF
TGTGCCAGCAGCTCCATAGTTCATCGTAATGCCTACGAGCAGTACTTC
>TRBD2|16|TRBV11-3|TRBJ2-1|few
CASSLGVSGIANEQFF
TGTGCCAGCAGCTTAGGGGTTAGCGGGATTGCCAATGAGCAGTTCTTC
>-|15|TRBV19|TRBJ2-3|-
CASSIVAATGRAQYF
TGTGCCAGTAGTATTGTAGCAGCGACGGGTCGGGCGCAGTATTTT
>-|13|TRBV6-1|TRBJ1-2|-
CANSVSVNYGYTF
TGTGCCAACAGTGTGTCAGTTAACTATGGCTACACCTTC
>-|12|TRBV27|TRBJ1-1|-
CASSLPQGEAFF
TGTGCCAGCAGTTTGCCACAGGGTGAAGCTTTCTTT
>TRBD1|12|TRBV28|TRBJ1-5|-
CASRPGGWPQHF
TGTGCCAGCAGACCAGGGGGGTGGCCCCAGCATTTT
>-|14|TRBV28|TRBJ1-4|-
CASSLWAGNEKLFF
TGTGCCAGCAGTTTATGGGCAGGGAATGAAAAACTGTTTTTT
>TRBD1|15|TRBV6-9|TRBJ1-1|-
CASSYSGQQDTEAFF
TGTGCCAGCAGTTATTCGGGACAGCAGGACACTGAAGCTTTCTTT
>TRBD1|13|TRBV30|TRBJ2-7|-
CAWSTDRVGEQYF
TGTGCCTGGAGTACGGACAGGGTGGGCGAGCAGTACTTC
>TRBD1|14|TRBV4-1|TRBJ2-1|-
CASSQGQGYNEQFF
TGCGCCAGCAGCCAGGGACAGGGATACAATGAGCAGTTCTTC
>TRBD2|18|TRBV7-9|TRBJ2-2|-
CASSSGPKAGGPGGELFF
TGTGCCAGCAGCTCGGGTCCAAAAGCGGGGGGGCCCGGCGGGGAGCTGTTTTTT
>TRBD1|16|TRBV27|TRBJ1-2|-
CASSSPADRGRGGYTF
TGTGCCAGCAGTTCCCCTGCGGACAGGGGGCGAGGGGGCTACACCTTC
>TRBD2|16|TRBV19|TRBJ2-5|-
CASSIFGLAGEETQYF
TGTGCCAGTAGTATCTTCGGGCTAGCGGGAGAAGAGACCCAGTACTTC
>-|14|TRBV6-5|TRBJ2-5|-
CASSARTTRATQYF
TGTGCCAGCAGTGCCCGGACGACGAGGGCGACCCAGTACTTC